A selection of T cell receptor beta chains follows, all from one sample in a study of blood T cells in healthy people across ages. TCRdb called the 5' RACE reads again in MiXCR, with one record for every CDR3 protein. The repertoire holds some 1.4 million distinct CDR3 sequences, with 35% to 45% as singletons. Material for sequencing was blood. The receptor source for this set is a woman between 18 and 30 years old in good health. Each CDR3 is given without its conserved first and last residue.

v_gene	j_gene	CDR3aa
TRBV11-2	TRBJ2-2	ASSLEGGSGELF
TRBV6-5	TRBJ1-1	ASSTSTDMNTEAF
TRBV20-1	TRBJ1-5	SARTTGHSNQPQH
TRBV18	TRBJ1-4	ASSPNRLATNEKLF
TRBV2	TRBJ2-5	ASEAQGIGETQY
TRBV5-1	TRBJ1-4	ASSLDAGANEKLF
TRBV3-1	TRBJ2-7	ASSRGHKTYGQY
TRBV10-3	TRBJ1-5	AISEAGGRNQPQH
TRBV13	TRBJ2-7	ASSSFTGTSGGSYEQY
TRBV3-1	TRBJ2-7	ASSQGWYEQY
TRBV28	TRBJ1-1	ASSWANTEAF
TRBV20-1	TRBJ1-5	SAIKGTGRLGSNQPQH
TRBV29-1	TRBJ2-3	SVVGLAPDTQY
TRBV7-3	TRBJ2-3	ASSFSHNTDTQY
TRBV7-9	TRBJ2-1	ASSLARGTGHNEQF
TRBV29-1	TRBJ2-7	SVEAQGNYEQY
TRBV4-2	TRBJ1-2	ASSQETGSDYT
TRBV3-1	TRBJ2-7	ASSQELWYTDEQY
TRBV15	TRBJ1-5	ATSKARSSNQPQH
TRBV2	TRBJ2-1	ASDPQGHEQF
TRBV20-1	TRBJ2-5	SASGGLAGYVETQY
TRBV7-9	TRBJ1-4	ASSLRPSGSGGSPEKLF